This T cell receptor beta chain was obtained from a study of sequential checkpoint blockade in melanoma. Repertoires were generated with immunoSEQ multiplex PCR, while TCRdb's copy carries only in-frame clones and drops some. The data contain 15,000 to 20,000 clones, roughly 80% of them seen just once; the ten biggest clones take up roughly 33%. The sample's treatment: randomized to nivolumab then ipilimumab (arm A) or the reverse (arm B). The CDR3 covers 15 residues. Per the germline V gene, CDR1 is SEHNR and CDR2 is FQNEAQ (reference sequence). The junction had 6 bases not matched to a gene; V was cut back by 5 bases and J by 3 bases.

The source was CD8+ T cells sorted from blood (inferred from file names), collected from a patient given nivolumab and ipilimumab in sequence. This chain connects TRBV7-9 to TRBJ2-1; 8 bases fit TRBD1. This clonotype originated in a human donor with melanoma. CDR3 sequence (DNA): TGTGCCAGCAGCCGCAGGACAGGGCTCTACAATGAGCAGTTCTTC. The encoded protein is CASSRRTGLYNEQFF.